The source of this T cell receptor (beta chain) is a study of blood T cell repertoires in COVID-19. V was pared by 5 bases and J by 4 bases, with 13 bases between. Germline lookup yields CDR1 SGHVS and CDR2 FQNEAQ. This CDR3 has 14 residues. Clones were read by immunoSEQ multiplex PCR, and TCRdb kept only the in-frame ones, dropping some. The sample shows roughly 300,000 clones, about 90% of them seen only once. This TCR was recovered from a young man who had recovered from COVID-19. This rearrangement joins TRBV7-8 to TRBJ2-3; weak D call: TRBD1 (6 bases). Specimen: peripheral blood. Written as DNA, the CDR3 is TGTGCCAGCAGCCCAACAGGGATCGCAGATACGCAGTATTTT. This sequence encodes CASSPTGIADTQYF.